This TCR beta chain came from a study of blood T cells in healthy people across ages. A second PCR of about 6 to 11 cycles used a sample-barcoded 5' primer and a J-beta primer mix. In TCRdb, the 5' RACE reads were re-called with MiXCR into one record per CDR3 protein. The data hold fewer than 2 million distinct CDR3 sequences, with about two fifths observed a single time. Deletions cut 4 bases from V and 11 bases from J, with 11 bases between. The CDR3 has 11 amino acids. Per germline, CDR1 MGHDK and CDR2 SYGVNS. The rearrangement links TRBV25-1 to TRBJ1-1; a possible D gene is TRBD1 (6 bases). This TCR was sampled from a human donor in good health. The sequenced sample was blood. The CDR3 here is CASSANRVAFF. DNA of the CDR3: TGTGCCAGCAGTGCTAACAGGGTCGCTTTCTTT.